The source of this TCR beta chain is a study of blood T cell repertoires in COVID-19. Study summary: PBMCs, B-cell-depleted T cells, or T cells were the source of the cDNA or gDNA that made up the material.

This clone has a single count. V was cut by 3 bases and J by 7 bases, with 12 bases left in between. The V gene's germline CDR1 is SNHLY and CDR2 FYNNEI. The CDR3 contains 14 residues. As handled by the study authors: Amplified reference gene primers provided the basis for estimating nucleated cell counts. The protocol was immunoSEQ multiplex PCR, while the TCRdb copy is restricted to in-frame clones and leaves out a portion. V, J and clone size were drawn from that table, and D and trimming were deduced from the DNA. The sample has 99,000 or so clones; approximately 85% are singletons. What was sequenced was peripheral blood. The gene calls are TRBV2 and TRBJ1-4; D perhaps matches TRBD1 (6 bases). This clonotype originated in a man between 50 and 59 years old with acute or convalescent COVID-19. CDR3 coding DNA: TGTGCCAGCAGTGACAATACAGGGCTTGAAAAACTGTTTTTT. Protein: CASSDNTGLEKLFF. Looking up the rest from reference TRBV2 and TRBJ1-4 gives the full variable domain: EPEVTQTPSHQVTQMGQEVILRCVPISNHLYFYWYRQILGQKVEFLVSFYNNEISEKSEIFDDQFSVERPDGSNFTLKIRSTKLEDSAMYFCASSDNTGLEKLFFGSGTQLSVL.